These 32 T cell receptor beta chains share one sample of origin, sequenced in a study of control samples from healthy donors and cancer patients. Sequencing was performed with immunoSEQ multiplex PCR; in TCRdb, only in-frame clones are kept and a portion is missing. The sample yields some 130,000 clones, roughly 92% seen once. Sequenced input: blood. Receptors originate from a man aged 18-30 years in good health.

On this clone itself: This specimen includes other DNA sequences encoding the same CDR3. Here the CDR3 DNA reads TGTGCCAGCAGTTACCGGCAGAGCTATGGCTACACCTTC. Translating gives CASSYRQSYGYTF. The rearrangement links TRBV6-5 to TRBJ1-2; the D is unclear. V was trimmed by 2 bases and J by 4 bases, leaving 8 bases between them. Germline loops: CDR1 MNHEY, CDR2 SVGAGI. This CDR3 region has 13 residues.

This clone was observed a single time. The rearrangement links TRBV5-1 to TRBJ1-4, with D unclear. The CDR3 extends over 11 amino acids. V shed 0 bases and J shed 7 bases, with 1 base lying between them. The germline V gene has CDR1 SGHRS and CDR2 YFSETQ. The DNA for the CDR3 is TGCGCCAGCAGCTTGGGTGAAAAACTGTTTTTT. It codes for CASSLGEKLFF.

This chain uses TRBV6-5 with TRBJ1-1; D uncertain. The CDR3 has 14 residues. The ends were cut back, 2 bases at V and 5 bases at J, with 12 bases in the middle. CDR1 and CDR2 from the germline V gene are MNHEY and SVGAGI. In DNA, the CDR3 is TGTGCCAGCAGTTACGGGCGGTTACAGACTGAAGCTTTCTTT. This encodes CASSYGRLQTEAFF.

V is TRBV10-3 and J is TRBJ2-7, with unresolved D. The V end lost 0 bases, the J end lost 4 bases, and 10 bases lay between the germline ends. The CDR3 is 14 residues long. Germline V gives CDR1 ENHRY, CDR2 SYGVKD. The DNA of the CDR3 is TGTGCCATCAGTGAGTCGGGCAGTCCTTACGAGCAGTACTTC. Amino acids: CAISESGSPYEQYF.

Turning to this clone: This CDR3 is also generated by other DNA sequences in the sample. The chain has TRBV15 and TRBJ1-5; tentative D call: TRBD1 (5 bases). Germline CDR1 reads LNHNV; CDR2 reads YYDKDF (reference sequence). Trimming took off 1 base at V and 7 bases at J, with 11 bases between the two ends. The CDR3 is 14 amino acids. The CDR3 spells CATSRGGRDQPQHF. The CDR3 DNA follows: TGTGCCACCAGCAGAGGGGGCAGGGACCAGCCCCAGCATTTT.

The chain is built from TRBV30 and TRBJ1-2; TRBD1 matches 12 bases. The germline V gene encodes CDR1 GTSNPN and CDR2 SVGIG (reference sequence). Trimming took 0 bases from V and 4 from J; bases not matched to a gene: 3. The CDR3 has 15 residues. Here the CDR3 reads CAWSVGTGGVYGYTF. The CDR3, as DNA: TGTGCCTGGAGTGTAGGGACAGGGGGCGTCTATGGCTACACCTTC. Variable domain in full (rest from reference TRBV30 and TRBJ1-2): SQTIHQWPATLVQPVGSPLSLECTVEGTSNPNLYWYRQAAGRGLQLLFYSVGIGQISSEVPQNLSASRPQDRQFILSSKKLLLSDSGFYLCAWSVGTGGVYGYTFGSGTRLTVV.

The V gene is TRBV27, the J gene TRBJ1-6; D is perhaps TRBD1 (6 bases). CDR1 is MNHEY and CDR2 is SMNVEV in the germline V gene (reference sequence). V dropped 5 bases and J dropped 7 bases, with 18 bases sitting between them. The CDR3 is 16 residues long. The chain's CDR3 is CASSPDRLPNNSPLHF. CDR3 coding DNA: TGTGCCAGCAGTCCTGACAGGCTCCCTAACAATTCACCCCTCCACTTT.

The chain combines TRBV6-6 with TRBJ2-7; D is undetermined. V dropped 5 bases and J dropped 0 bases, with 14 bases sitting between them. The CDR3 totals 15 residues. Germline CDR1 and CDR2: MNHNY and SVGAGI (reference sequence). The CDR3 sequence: CASSPSRPSSYEQYF. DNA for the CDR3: TGTGCCAGCAGTCCGAGTCGTCCCTCCTCCTACGAGCAGTACTTC.

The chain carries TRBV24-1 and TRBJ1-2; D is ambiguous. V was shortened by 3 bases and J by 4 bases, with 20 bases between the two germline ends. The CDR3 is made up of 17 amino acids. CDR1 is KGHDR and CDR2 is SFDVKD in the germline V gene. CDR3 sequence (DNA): TGTGCCACCAGTGATCTCCCACAGTTGGTCCTCTCCTATGGCTACACCTTC. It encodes CATSDLPQLVLSYGYTF.

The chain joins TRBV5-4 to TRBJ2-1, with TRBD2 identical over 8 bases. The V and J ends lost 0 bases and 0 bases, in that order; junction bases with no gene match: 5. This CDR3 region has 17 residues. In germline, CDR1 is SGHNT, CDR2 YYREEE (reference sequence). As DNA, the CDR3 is TGTGCCAGCAGCTTGGGCGGTAGCGGGGTCTCCTACAATGAGCAGTTCTTC. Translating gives CASSLGGSGVSYNEQFF.

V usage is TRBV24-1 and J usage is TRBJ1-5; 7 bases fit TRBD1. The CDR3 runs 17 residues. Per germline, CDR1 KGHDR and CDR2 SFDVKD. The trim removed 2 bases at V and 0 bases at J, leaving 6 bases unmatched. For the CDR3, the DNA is TGTGCCACCAGTGATTGGGACAGACTTTATAGCAATCAGCCCCAGCATTTT. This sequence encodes CATSDWDRLYSNQPQHF.

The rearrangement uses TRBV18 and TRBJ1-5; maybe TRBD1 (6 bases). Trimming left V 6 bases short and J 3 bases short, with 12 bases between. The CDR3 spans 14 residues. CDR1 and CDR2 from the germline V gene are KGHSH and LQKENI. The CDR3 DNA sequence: TGTGCCAGCTCCGAGGGGGGGGTCAATCAGCCCCAGCATTTT. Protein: CASSEGGVNQPQHF.

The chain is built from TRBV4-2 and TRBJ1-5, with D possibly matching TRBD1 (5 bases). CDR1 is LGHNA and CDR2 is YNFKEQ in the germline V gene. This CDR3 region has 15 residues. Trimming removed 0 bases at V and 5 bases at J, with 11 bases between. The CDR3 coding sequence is TGTGCCAGCAGCCAAGATATGGGGGGGTATCAGCCCCAGCATTTT. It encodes CASSQDMGGYQPQHF.

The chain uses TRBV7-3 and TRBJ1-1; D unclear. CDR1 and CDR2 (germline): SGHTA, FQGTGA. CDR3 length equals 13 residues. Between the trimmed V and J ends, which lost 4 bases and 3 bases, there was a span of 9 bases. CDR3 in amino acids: CASSSTQHTEAFF. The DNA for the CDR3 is TGTGCCAGCAGCTCCACACAGCACACTGAAGCTTTCTTT.

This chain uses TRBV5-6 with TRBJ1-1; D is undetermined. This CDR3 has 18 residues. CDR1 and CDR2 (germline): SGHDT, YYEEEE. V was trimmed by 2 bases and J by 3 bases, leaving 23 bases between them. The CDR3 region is CASSLTGFREGGDTEAFF. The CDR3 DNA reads TGTGCCAGCAGCTTAACGGGGTTTCGGGAGGGAGGTGACACTGAAGCTTTCTTT. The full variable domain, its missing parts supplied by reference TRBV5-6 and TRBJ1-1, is DAGVTQSPTHLIKTRGQQVTLRCSPKSGHDTVSWYQQALGQGPQFIFQYYEEEERQRGNFPDRFSGHQFPNYSSELNVNALLLGDSALYLCASSLTGFREGGDTEAFFGQGTRLTVV.

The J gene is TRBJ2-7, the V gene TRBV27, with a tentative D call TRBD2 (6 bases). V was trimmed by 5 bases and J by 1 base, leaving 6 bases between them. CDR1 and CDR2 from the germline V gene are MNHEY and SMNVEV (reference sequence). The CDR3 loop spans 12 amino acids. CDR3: CASSGGSYEQYF. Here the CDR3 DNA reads TGTGCCAGCAGTGGGGGGTCCTACGAGCAGTACTTC.

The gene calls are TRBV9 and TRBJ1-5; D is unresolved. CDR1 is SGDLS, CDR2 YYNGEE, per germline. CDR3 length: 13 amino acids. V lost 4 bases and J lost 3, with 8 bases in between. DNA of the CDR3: TGTGCCAGCAGCCGGACCTACAATCAGCCCCAGCATTTT. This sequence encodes CASSRTYNQPQHF.

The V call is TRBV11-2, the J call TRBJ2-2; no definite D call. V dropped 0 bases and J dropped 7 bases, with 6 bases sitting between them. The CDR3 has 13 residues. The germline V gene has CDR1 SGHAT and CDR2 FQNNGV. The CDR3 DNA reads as TGTGCCAGCAGCTTAGATGGGGTCGGGGAGCTGTTTTTT. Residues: CASSLDGVGELFF.

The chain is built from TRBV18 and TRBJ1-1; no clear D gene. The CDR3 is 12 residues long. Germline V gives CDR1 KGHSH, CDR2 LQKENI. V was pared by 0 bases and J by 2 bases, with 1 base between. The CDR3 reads CASSPPNTEAFF. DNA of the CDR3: TGTGCCAGCTCACCACCAAACACTGAAGCTTTCTTT.

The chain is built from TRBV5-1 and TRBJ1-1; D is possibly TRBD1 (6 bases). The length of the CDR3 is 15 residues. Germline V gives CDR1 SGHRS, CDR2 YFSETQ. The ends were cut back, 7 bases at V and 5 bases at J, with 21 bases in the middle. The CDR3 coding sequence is TGCGCCAGCGAACTCTCCGGGGGGGCAGAAACTGAAGCTTTCTTT. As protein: CASELSGGAETEAFF.

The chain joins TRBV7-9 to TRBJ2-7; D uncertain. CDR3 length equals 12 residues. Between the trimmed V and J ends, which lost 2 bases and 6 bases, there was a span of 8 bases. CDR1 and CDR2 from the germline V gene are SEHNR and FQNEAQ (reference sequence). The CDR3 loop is CASSLKSGEQYF. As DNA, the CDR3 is TGTGCCAGCAGCTTAAAGAGTGGCGAGCAGTACTTC.

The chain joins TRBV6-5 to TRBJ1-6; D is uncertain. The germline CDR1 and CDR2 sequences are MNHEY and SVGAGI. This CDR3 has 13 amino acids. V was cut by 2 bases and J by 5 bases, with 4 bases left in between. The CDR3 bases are TGTGCCAGCAGTTACAGGGATAATTCACCCCTCCACTTT. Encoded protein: CASSYRDNSPLHF.

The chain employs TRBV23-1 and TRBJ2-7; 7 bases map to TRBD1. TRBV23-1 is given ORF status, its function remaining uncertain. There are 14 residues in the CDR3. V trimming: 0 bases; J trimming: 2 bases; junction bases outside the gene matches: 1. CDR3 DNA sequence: TGCGCCAGCAGTCAATCGACAGGGACCTACGAGCAGTACTTC. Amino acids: CASSQSTGTYEQYF.

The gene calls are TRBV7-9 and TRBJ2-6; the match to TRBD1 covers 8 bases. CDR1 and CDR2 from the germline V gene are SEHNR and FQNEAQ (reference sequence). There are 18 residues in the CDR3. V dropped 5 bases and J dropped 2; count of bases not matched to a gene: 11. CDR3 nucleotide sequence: TGTGCCAGCAGCCGAGGACAGGGAAGGAGTGCTGGGGCCAACGTCCTGACTTTC. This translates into CASSRGQGRSAGANVLTF. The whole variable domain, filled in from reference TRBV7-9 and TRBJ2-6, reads DTGVSQNPRHKITKRGQNVTFRCDPISEHNRLYWYRQTLGQGPEFLTYFQNEAQLEKSRLLSDRFSAERPKGSFSTLEIQRTEQGDSAMYLCASSRGQGRSAGANVLTFGAGSRLTVL.

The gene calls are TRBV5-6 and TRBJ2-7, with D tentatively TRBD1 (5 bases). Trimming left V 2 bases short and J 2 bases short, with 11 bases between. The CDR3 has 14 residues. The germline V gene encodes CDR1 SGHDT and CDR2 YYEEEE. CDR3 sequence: CASSFGLGAYEQYF. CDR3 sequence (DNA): TGTGCCAGCAGCTTTGGTTTAGGGGCCTACGAGCAGTACTTC. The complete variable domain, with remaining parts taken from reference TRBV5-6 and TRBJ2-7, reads DAGVTQSPTHLIKTRGQQVTLRCSPKSGHDTVSWYQQALGQGPQFIFQYYEEEERQRGNFPDRFSGHQFPNYSSELNVNALLLGDSALYLCASSFGLGAYEQYFGPGTRLTVT.

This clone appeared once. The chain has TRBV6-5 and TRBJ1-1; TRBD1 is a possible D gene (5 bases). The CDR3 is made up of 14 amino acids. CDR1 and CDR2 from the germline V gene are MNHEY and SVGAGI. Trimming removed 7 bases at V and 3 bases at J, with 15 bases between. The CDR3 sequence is CASTLFTGDTEAFF. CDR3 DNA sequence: TGTGCCAGCACTCTCTTTACGGGGGACACTGAAGCTTTCTTT.

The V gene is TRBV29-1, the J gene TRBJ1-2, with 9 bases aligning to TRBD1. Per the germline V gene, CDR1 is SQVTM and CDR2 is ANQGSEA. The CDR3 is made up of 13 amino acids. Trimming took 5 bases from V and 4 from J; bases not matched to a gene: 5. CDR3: CSVLQTGGYGYTF. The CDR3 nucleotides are TGCAGCGTTCTCCAGACAGGGGGCTATGGCTACACCTTC.

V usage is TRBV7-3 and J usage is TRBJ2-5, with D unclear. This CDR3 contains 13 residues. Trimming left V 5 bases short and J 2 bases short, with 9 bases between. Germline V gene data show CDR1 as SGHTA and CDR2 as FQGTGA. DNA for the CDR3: TGTGCCAGCAGCGTTAACTGGCAAGAGACCCAGTACTTC. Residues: CASSVNWQETQYF.

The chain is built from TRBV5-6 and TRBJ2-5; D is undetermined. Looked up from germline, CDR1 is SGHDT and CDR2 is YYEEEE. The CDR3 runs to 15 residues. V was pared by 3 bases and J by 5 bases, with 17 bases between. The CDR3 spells CASSSPGDRQETQYF. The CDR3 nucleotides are TGTGCCAGCAGCTCACCTGGCGATCGTCAGGAGACCCAGTACTTC.

CDR3 bases: TGTGCCAGCCGGGACAGGGGCTACGAGCAGTACTTC. As protein: CASRDRGYEQYF. The chain links TRBV6-5 to TRBJ2-7; TRBD1 aligns across 10 bases. The CDR3 loop spans 12 amino acids. From germline, CDR1 is MNHEY and CDR2 SVGAGI. Unmatched junction bases numbered 1, after V lost 8 bases and J lost 3 bases.

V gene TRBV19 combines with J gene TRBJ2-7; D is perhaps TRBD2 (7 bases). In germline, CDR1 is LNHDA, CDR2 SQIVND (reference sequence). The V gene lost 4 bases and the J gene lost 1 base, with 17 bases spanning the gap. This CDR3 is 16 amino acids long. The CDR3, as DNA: TGTGCCAGTAGTACGGGTTGGGGGGGGCCTTCCTACGAGCAGTACTTC. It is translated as CASSTGWGGPSYEQYF.

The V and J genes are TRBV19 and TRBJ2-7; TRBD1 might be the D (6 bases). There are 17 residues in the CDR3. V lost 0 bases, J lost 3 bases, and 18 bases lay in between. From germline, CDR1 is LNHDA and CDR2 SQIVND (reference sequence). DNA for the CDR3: TGTGCCAGTAGTATAGATTATAGGGACAACTATTTCTACGAGCAGTACTTC. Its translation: CASSIDYRDNYFYEQYF.